Each of the 10 T cell receptor beta chains below was sequenced from the same sample in a study of blood T cell repertoires in COVID-19 (dated by TCRdb to 2019 to 2021). The library came from the immunoSEQ multiplex PCR assay. TCRdb mirrors the immuneACCESS table, restricted to in-frame sequences. Some clones are absent from its copies; in checked studies, under half trace to an unresolved V gene, and the reason for the others is unknown. Counted in this sample were some 150,000 clones; roughly 76% of them appeared once. 7.5% to 9.5% of the sample comes from the top ten. Sequences were obtained from peripheral blood. Receptors originate from a human donor with acute or convalescent COVID-19. The donor label of this sample is uncertain.

The CDR3 DNA sequence: TGTGCCAGCAGCCCTCTCGGTGGGAACACTGAAGCTTTCTTT. Protein sequence: CASSPLGGNTEAFF. The genes are TRBV27 and TRBJ1-1, with unresolved D. Germline CDR1 MNHEY, CDR2 SMNVEV (reference sequence). The CDR3 is 14 residues long. Trimming shortened V by 6 bases and J by 1 base, and 12 bases separated the two germline ends.

The chain employs TRBV24-1 and TRBJ2-2, with 7 nucleotides matching TRBD1. J gave up 5 bases and V 1 base, and 6 bases lay outside the gene matches. The CDR3 extends over 16 amino acids. Germline CDR1 is KGHDR and CDR2 is SFDVKD. As DNA, the CDR3 is TGTGCCACCAGTGATTTTGAGGGGGCGCGAACCGGGGAGCTGTTTTTT. It yields the protein CATSDFEGARTGELFF.

This clone was detected a few times. The chain is built from TRBV6-5 and TRBJ1-2; 7 nucleotides line up with TRBD1. The CDR3 extends over 14 amino acids. CDR1 is MNHEY, CDR2 SVGAGI, per germline. V lost 5 bases to trimming and J lost 3 bases; unmatched junction nucleotides: 6. This chain's CDR3 is CASSLDRADYGYTF. In DNA, the CDR3 is TGTGCCAGCAGTCTCGACAGGGCCGACTATGGCTACACCTTC.

The V call is TRBV6-5, the J call TRBJ1-5, with TRBD1 matching over 7 bases. This CDR3 comprises 13 residues. The trim removed 6 bases at V and 5 bases at J, leaving 4 bases unmatched. The V gene's germline CDR1 is MNHEY and CDR2 SVGAGI. The CDR3 reads CASSGQAYQPQHF. The CDR3 DNA reads as TGTGCCAGCAGCGGACAGGCCTATCAGCCCCAGCATTTT.

V usage is TRBV6-1 and J usage is TRBJ1-3; the D gene is possibly TRBD1 (5 bases). This CDR3 region has 18 residues. The germline CDR1 and CDR2 sequences are MNHNS and SASEGT. V lost 1 base to trimming and J lost 4 bases, with 20 bases between them. The CDR3 spells CASSEVGAGSSSGNTIYF. The CDR3 nucleotides read TGTGCCAGCAGTGAAGTAGGGGCAGGCTCTTCGTCAGGAAACACCATATATTTT.

The CDR3 DNA follows: TGTGCCAGCAGCCTTACCGTTTGGTGGGGGCCCCAAGAGACCCAGTACTTC. This encodes CASSLTVWWGPQETQYF. This rearrangement joins TRBV14 to TRBJ2-5, with D maybe TRBD1 (6 bases). The CDR3 sequence is 17 residues long. Germline assignment: CDR1 SGHDN and CDR2 FVKESK. The ends were cut back, 4 bases at V and 1 base at J, with 19 bases in the middle.

The V call is TRBV7-9, the J call TRBJ1-1; tentative D call: TRBD1 (6 bases). Germline V CDR1 and CDR2: SEHNR, FQNEAQ (reference sequence). The CDR3 spans 13 residues. V was clipped by 2 bases and J by 8 bases, with 12 bases between them. The CDR3 nucleotides read TGTGCCAGCAGCTTATCCCCGGGACAAGAAGCTTTCTTT. It codes for CASSLSPGQEAFF.

The sample holds many counts of this clone. The sample has other DNA sequences that encode this CDR3 too. The chain couples TRBV27 to TRBJ2-2, with D unresolved. The germline CDR1 and CDR2 sequences are MNHEY and SMNVEV (reference sequence). V gave up 5 bases and J gave up 5 bases, with 6 bases separating them. CDR3 length: 12 residues. The CDR3 here is CASSPQTGELFF. CDR3 nucleotides: TGTGCCAGCAGTCCACAAACCGGGGAGCTGTTTTTT.

The chain employs TRBV27 and TRBJ1-6; 7 bases match TRBD1. This CDR3 contains 17 residues. J was trimmed by 2 bases and V by 5 bases; bases with no gene match: 9. Per the germline V gene, CDR1 is MNHEY and CDR2 is SMNVEV (reference sequence). The CDR3: CASSGNLGGAYNSPLHF. DNA of the CDR3: TGTGCCAGCAGTGGAAACCTAGGGGGCGCCTATAATTCACCCCTCCACTTT.

The gene calls are TRBV5-6 and TRBJ1-6; D remains ambiguous. Germline lookup yields CDR1 SGHDT and CDR2 YYEEEE. The CDR3 has 15 amino acids. The germline V and J ends were trimmed by 10 bases and 0 bases, with 14 bases remaining between them. The CDR3 bases are TGTGCCGGGAGCGTACGGGGCTCCTATAATTCACCCCTCCACTTT. This translates into CAGSVRGSYNSPLHF.